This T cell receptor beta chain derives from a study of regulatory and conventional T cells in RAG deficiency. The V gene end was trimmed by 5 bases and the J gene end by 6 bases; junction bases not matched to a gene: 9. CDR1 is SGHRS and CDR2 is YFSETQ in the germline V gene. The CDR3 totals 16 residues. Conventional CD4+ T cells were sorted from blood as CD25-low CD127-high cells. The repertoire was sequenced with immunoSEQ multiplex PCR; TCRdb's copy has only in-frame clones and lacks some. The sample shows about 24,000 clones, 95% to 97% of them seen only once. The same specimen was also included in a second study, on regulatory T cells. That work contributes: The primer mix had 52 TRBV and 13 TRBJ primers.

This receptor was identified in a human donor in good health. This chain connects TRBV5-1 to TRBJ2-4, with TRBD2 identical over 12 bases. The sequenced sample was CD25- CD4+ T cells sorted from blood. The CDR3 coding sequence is TGCGCCAGCAGTCACGGGTCTAGCGGGGGGGGAAACATTCAGTACTTC. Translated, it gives CASSHGSSGGGNIQYF.